Sequencing of this T cell receptor beta chain was carried out in a study of T-cell memory formation after mild COVID-19. General study findings and limits: Researchers could not confirm that second-wave clones peaking on day 37 targeted SARS-CoV-2.

CDR1 and CDR2 (germline): SGHRS, YFSETQ. The CDR3 runs to 15 residues. With 0 bases clipped from V and 7 bases from J, the junction kept 3 bases outside the gene matches. Using its own MiXCR run on the 5' RACE reads, TCRdb lists one record per CDR3 protein. The data show 150,000 to 200,000 distinct CDR3 sequences, approximately 10% seen once. Of note for this clonotype: The antigen is not known.

The rearrangement links TRBV5-1 to TRBJ1-4; 10 bases match TRBD1. This TCR came from a man between 18 and 35 years old who had mild COVID-19 (a few samples of this study predate the infection). Cell type and time point are not known. Sequenced sample: PBMCs or a T cell subset sorted from them (not recorded which). CDR3 protein: CASSLGDRGGEKLFF. CDR3 DNA sequence: TGCGCCAGCAGCTTGGGGGACAGGGGCGGTGAAAAACTGTTTTTT.